Listed below are T cell receptor beta chains from one sample, sequenced in a study of blood T cell repertoires in COVID-19. The data were produced by immunoSEQ multiplex PCR, yet TCRdb's version contains in-frame clones alone and is incomplete. The data contain about 14,000 clones, around four fifths of them singletons. The sequenced material came from peripheral blood. These receptors all come from a woman older than 75 with acute or convalescent COVID-19. CDR3s include the opening cysteine and the closing phenylalanine or tryptophan. Each record gives: clone size, V gene, J gene, D gene, CDR3 protein, CDR3 DNA. A D gene is named only where the DNA matches it firmly. Rows may omit the clone size; those that give it use once, few, many or a size class.

size: NA
V: TRBV15
J: TRBJ1-5
D: NA
CDR3: CATSRDRQPQHF
DNA: TGTGCCACCAGCAGAGATCGTCAGCCCCAGCATTTT

size: NA
V: TRBV6-8
J: TRBJ2-2
D: TRBD2
CDR3: CASSRDTRGGGGTGELFF
DNA: TGTGCCAGCAGCCGCGATACTCGCGGGGGGGGCGGTACCGGGGAGCTGTTTTTT

size: NA
V: TRBV28
J: TRBJ1-3
D: NA
CDR3: CASSLHSSSGNTIYF
DNA: TGTGCCAGCAGTTTGCACAGCAGCTCTGGAAACACCATATATTTT

size: once
V: TRBV6-6
J: TRBJ1-4
D: TRBD1
CDR3: CASSRQGSAATNEKLFF
DNA: TGTGCCAGCAGTCGACAGGGAAGTGCGGCAACTAATGAAAAACTGTTTTTT

size: once
V: TRBV7-2
J: TRBJ1-1
D: TRBD1
CDR3: CASRPTTGVGEAFF
DNA: TGTGCCAGCAGGCCAACGACAGGGGTCGGTGAAGCTTTCTTT

size: few
V: TRBV11-2
J: TRBJ2-3
D: NA
CDR3: CASSLRYWADTDTQYF
DNA: TGTGCCAGCAGCTTACGGTATTGGGCTGACACAGATACGCAGTATTTT

size: NA
V: TRBV7-2
J: TRBJ2-1
D: NA
CDR3: CASSFGSGVNEQFF
DNA: TGTGCCAGCAGCTTCGGTTCAGGGGTCAATGAGCAGTTCTTC

size: once
V: TRBV2
J: TRBJ2-2
D: TRBD2
CDR3: CASGWQRGTNTGELFF
DNA: TGTGCCAGCGGGTGGCAGCGGGGGACAAACACCGGGGAGCTGTTTTTT

size: NA
V: TRBV27
J: TRBJ2-1
D: TRBD1
CDR3: CASTWTGADEQFF
DNA: TGTGCCAGCACCTGGACAGGGGCGGATGAGCAGTTCTTC

size: NA
V: TRBV6-1
J: TRBJ2-5
D: NA
CDR3: CASSEIPGQETQYF
DNA: TGTGCCAGCAGTGAAATTCCAGGTCAAGAGACCCAGTACTTC

size: NA
V: TRBV11-1
J: TRBJ1-1
D: TRBD1
CDR3: CASQGQGLNTEAFF
DNA: TGTGCCAGTCAGGGACAGGGCTTGAACACTGAAGCTTTCTTT

size: medium-sized
V: TRBV10-2
J: TRBJ2-7
D: TRBD2
CDR3: CASSEIASGGIF
DNA: TGCGCCAGCAGTGAGATTGCTAGCGGGGGGATATTC

size: NA
V: TRBV5-1
J: TRBJ2-1
D: TRBD1
CDR3: CASSVTGGDYNEQFF
DNA: TGCGCCAGCAGCGTAACAGGGGGCGATTACAATGAGCAGTTCTTC

size: NA
V: TRBV6-1
J: TRBJ1-3
D: TRBD1
CDR3: CASSEAQRDRDF
DNA: TGTGCCAGCAGTGAAGCCCAACGGGACAGGGACTTT

size: NA
V: TRBV7-9
J: TRBJ1-5
D: NA
CDR3: CASSLYTVYSNQPQHF
DNA: TGTGCCAGCAGCTTATACACAGTTTATAGCAATCAGCCCCAGCATTTT

size: NA
V: TRBV5-4
J: TRBJ1-1
D: NA
CDR3: CASSLMGGIEAFF
DNA: TGTGCCAGCAGCTTGATGGGCGGGATTGAAGCTTTCTTT

size: NA
V: TRBV30
J: TRBJ2-7
D: TRBD1
CDR3: CAWSGGQYPLEQYF
DNA: TGTGCCTGGAGTGGGGGACAGTATCCCCTCGAGCAGTACTTC

size: NA
V: TRBV18
J: TRBJ1-1
D: NA
CDR3: CASSQAMNTEAFF
DNA: TGTGCCAGCTCACAAGCAATGAACACTGAAGCTTTCTTT

size: NA
V: TRBV5-6
J: TRBJ1-2
D: TRBD1
CDR3: CASSLGRGQVSGYTF
DNA: TGTGCCAGCAGCTTGGGTAGGGGACAGGTGTCTGGCTACACCTTC

size: once
V: TRBV4-2
J: TRBJ2-2
D: TRBD2
CDR3: CASSQDTSGGAGSGELFF
DNA: TGTGCCAGCAGCCAAGATACTAGCGGGGGGGCTGGGTCCGGGGAGCTGTTTTTT

size: NA
V: TRBV18
J: TRBJ1-1
D: NA
CDR3: CASSPRATGTEAFF
DNA: TGTGCCAGCTCCCCGCGGGCGACGGGGACTGAAGCTTTCTTT

size: NA
V: TRBV19
J: TRBJ2-2
D: TRBD1
CDR3: CASSPDRVYTGELFF
DNA: TGTGCCAGTAGTCCGGACAGGGTGTACACCGGGGAGCTGTTTTTT

size: once
V: TRBV5-1
J: TRBJ2-1
D: TRBD2
CDR3: CASTESGGASNEQFF
DNA: TGCGCCAGCACCGAAAGCGGGGGGGCCTCCAATGAGCAGTTCTTC

size: medium-sized
V: TRBV2
J: TRBJ1-5
D: TRBD1
CDR3: CASRDGTGGYQPQHF
DNA: TGTGCCAGCAGGGATGGGACAGGGGGCTATCAGCCCCAGCATTTT

size: NA
V: TRBV18
J: TRBJ1-1
D: NA
CDR3: CASSPRDLRGTEAFF
DNA: TGTGCCAGCTCACCGCGGGACCTTCGGGGCACTGAAGCTTTCTTT

size: NA
V: TRBV4-2
J: TRBJ2-5
D: TRBD2
CDR3: CASSQRTLAGYQETQYF
DNA: TGTGCCAGCAGCCAAAGGACCCTAGCGGGGTACCAAGAGACCCAGTACTTC

size: few
V: TRBV11-2
J: TRBJ1-2
D: NA
CDR3: CASSLRGDIPYGYTF
DNA: TGTGCCAGCAGCTTACGGGGGGACATCCCCTATGGCTACACCTTC

size: NA
V: TRBV14
J: TRBJ2-6
D: NA
CDR3: CASSQDLHYRAGIPGANVLTF
DNA: TGTGCCAGCAGCCAAGATCTGCATTATAGGGCAGGGATTCCTGGGGCCAACGTCCTGACTTTC

size: NA
V: TRBV5-6
J: TRBJ2-7
D: TRBD2
CDR3: CASSFGTTSYEQYF
DNA: TGTGCCAGCAGCTTCGGGACTACCTCCTACGAGCAGTACTTC

size: NA
V: TRBV6-5
J: TRBJ1-2
D: TRBD1
CDR3: CASSYSGQGSYGYTF
DNA: TGTGCCAGCAGTTACTCTGGACAGGGGAGCTATGGCTACACCTTC

size: medium-sized
V: TRBV13
J: TRBJ1-6
D: NA
CDR3: CASNHQNSPLHF
DNA: TGTGCCAGCAACCACCAGAATTCACCCCTCCACTTT

size: NA
V: TRBV6-5
J: TRBJ2-7
D: TRBD1
CDR3: CASSSPGQGAYEQYF
DNA: TGTGCCAGCAGTTCCCCCGGACAGGGGGCCTACGAGCAGTACTTC

size: once
V: TRBV7-9
J: TRBJ2-1
D: NA
CDR3: CASSTHRANEQFF
DNA: TGTGCCAGCAGCACACACAGGGCAAATGAGCAGTTCTTC

size: NA
V: TRBV15
J: TRBJ2-1
D: TRBD1
CDR3: CATSRVRPGGMYNEQFF
DNA: TGTGCCACCAGCAGAGTAAGGCCAGGGGGAATGTACAATGAGCAGTTCTTC

size: NA
V: TRBV19
J: TRBJ2-1
D: TRBD2
CDR3: CASSTGLAGRYDEQFF
DNA: TGTGCCAGTAGTACCGGACTAGCGGGGAGGTATGATGAGCAGTTCTTC

size: NA
V: TRBV5-1
J: TRBJ2-1
D: TRBD2
CDR3: CASSLPDLFQLAGLSSYNEQFF
DNA: TGCGCCAGCAGCTTGCCCGACCTTTTTCAATTAGCGGGACTGAGCTCCTACAATGAGCAGTTCTTC

size: once
V: TRBV5-1
J: TRBJ2-3
D: TRBD1
CDR3: CASSTGDRGWGTDTQYF
DNA: TGCGCCAGCAGCACTGGGGACAGGGGCTGGGGCACAGATACGCAGTATTTT

size: NA
V: TRBV7-9
J: TRBJ2-7
D: NA
CDR3: CASSPGAGTAVYEQYF
DNA: TGTGCCAGCAGCCCGGGAGCCGGGACAGCAGTATACGAGCAGTACTTC

size: many
V: TRBV11-2
J: TRBJ1-2
D: NA
CDR3: CASSLIPKGRVAYGYTF
DNA: TGTGCCAGCAGCTTAATCCCCAAGGGGCGAGTGGCCTATGGCTACACCTTC

size: medium-sized
V: TRBV29-1
J: TRBJ2-2
D: TRBD2
CDR3: CSVVTSGDPNTGELFF
DNA: TGCAGCGTTGTAACTAGCGGGGACCCGAACACCGGGGAGCTGTTTTTT

size: NA
V: TRBV14
J: TRBJ2-1
D: NA
CDR3: CASSQDLGTSQFF
DNA: TGTGCCAGCAGCCAAGATTTGGGGACAAGTCAGTTCTTC

size: NA
V: TRBV7-9
J: TRBJ2-5
D: NA
CDR3: CASSPGTFWVETQYF
DNA: TGTGCCAGCAGCCCGGGGACATTCTGGGTAGAGACCCAGTACTTC

size: NA
V: TRBV28
J: TRBJ2-6
D: TRBD2
CDR3: CASSRGESSGANVLTF
DNA: TGTGCCAGCAGCCGGGGGGAGAGCTCTGGGGCCAACGTCCTGACTTTC

size: few
V: TRBV6-6
J: TRBJ2-1
D: NA
CDR3: CASSYYGLYNEQFF
DNA: TGTGCCAGCAGTTACTACGGACTGTACAATGAGCAGTTCTTC

size: NA
V: TRBV4-2
J: TRBJ1-2
D: TRBD1
CDR3: CASSQELGQGGWYGYTF
DNA: TGTGCCAGCAGCCAAGAACTCGGACAGGGAGGGTGGTATGGCTACACCTTC